One and the same sample provided the 29 T cell receptor beta chains below, sequenced in a study of cytomegalovirus exposure and HLA in healthy donors. This PCR relied on a set of 60 Vbeta primers and 13 Jbeta primers. Assay: immunoSEQ multiplex PCR; the TCRdb copy retains only in-frame clones and omits some. The sample contains some 110,000 clones, around 75% of which appear only once. The material sequenced was PBMCs. The receptor source for this set is a man aged 40-55 years in good health and CMV-seronegative.

The rearrangement joins TRBV6-5 to TRBJ1-5, with 8 bases lining up with TRBD1. The CDR3 is made up of 15 amino acids. The junction had 7 bases not matched to a gene; V was cut back by 6 bases and J by 3 bases. Germline assignment: CDR1 MNHEY and CDR2 SVGAGI. The DNA for the CDR3 is TGTGCCAGCAGCCCCGGGACAGGAGACAATCAGCCCCAGCATTTT. Its protein is CASSPGTGDNQPQHF.

The chain combines TRBV12-5 with TRBJ2-3; weak D call: TRBD2 (5 bases). The V gene lost 4 bases and the J gene lost 6 bases, with 11 bases spanning the gap. Looked up from germline, CDR1 is LGHNT and CDR2 is FRNRAP. The CDR3 length is 13 residues. CDR3 DNA: TGTGCTAGTGGTTCGGACCCGGGGGATACGCAGTATTTT. Its protein product is CASGSDPGDTQYF. Complete variable domain (other parts from reference TRBV12-5 and TRBJ2-3): DARVTQTPRHKVTEMGQEVTMRCQPILGHNTVFWYRQTMMQGLELLAYFRNRAPLDDSGMPKDRFSAEMPDATLATLKIQPSEPRDSAVYFCASGSDPGDTQYFGPGTRLTVL.

This chain uses TRBV28 with TRBJ1-2, with 7 bases aligning to TRBD1. The germline CDR1 and CDR2 sequences are MDHEN and SYDVKM. The CDR3 is 12 amino acids. The J segment lost 8 bases and the V segment lost 6 bases, leaving 6 bases of the junction unmatched. The CDR3 sequence is CASRTLQGGYTF. Written as DNA, the CDR3 is TGTGCCAGCAGGACCCTACAGGGGGGCTACACCTTC.

This chain uses TRBV6-5 with TRBJ2-5; TRBD2 matches at 9 bases. The germline gives CDR1 MNHEY, CDR2 SVGAGI. The V gene end was trimmed by 4 bases and the J gene end by 4 bases; junction bases not matched to a gene: 4. CDR3 size: 14 residues. The CDR3 region has the DNA TGTGCCAGCAGTTTGGGGACTAGCCTAGAGACCCAGTACTTC. It codes for CASSLGTSLETQYF.

The chain has TRBV5-1 and TRBJ2-7, with D possibly matching TRBD2 (7 bases). This CDR3 is 15 amino acids long. Trimming removed 4 bases at V and 7 bases at J, with 21 bases between. The germline V gene has CDR1 SGHRS and CDR2 YFSETQ. CDR3 bases: TGCGCCAGCAGCAGGGGGGGGGCGGAACCTTGGGAGCAGTACTTC. It encodes CASSRGGAEPWEQYF.

This chain links TRBV6-1 with TRBJ2-1; 14 nucleotides agree with TRBD2. The CDR3 has 16 amino acids. Trimming took 4 bases from V and 9 from J; bases not matched to a gene: 8. Germline loops: CDR1 MNHNS, CDR2 SASEGT. CDR3: CASSGGLAGGWVEQFF. DNA for the CDR3: TGTGCCAGCAGTGGCGGACTAGCGGGAGGATGGGTTGAGCAGTTCTTC.

V is TRBV28 and J is TRBJ1-5, with 8 bases matching TRBD1. CDR1 and CDR2 from the germline V gene are MDHEN and SYDVKM. The junction had 1 base not matched to a gene; V was cut back by 1 base and J by 5 bases. The length of the CDR3 is 14 residues. Here the CDR3 DNA reads TGTGCCAGCAGTTTATCAGGGGGCCATCAGCCCCAGCATTTT. Its protein is CASSLSGGHQPQHF.

This chain uses TRBV5-1 with TRBJ2-1, with D perhaps matching TRBD1 (5 bases). This CDR3 spans 14 amino acids. Germline CDR1 SGHRS, CDR2 YFSETQ. Trimming stripped 0 bases from V and 3 bases from J, with 7 bases between. CDR3 protein: CASSLEGNYNEQFF. CDR3 in DNA: TGCGCCAGCAGCTTGGAGGGGAACTACAATGAGCAGTTCTTC.

This clone was picked up a small number of times. The chain is built from TRBV29-1 and TRBJ1-3; D call uncertain. Trimming stripped 4 bases from V and 0 bases from J, with 7 bases between. The CDR3 contains 13 residues. The V gene's germline CDR1 is SQVTM and CDR2 ANQGSEA. Here the CDR3 reads CSVAEGSGNTIYF. The CDR3 coding sequence is TGCAGCGTTGCGGAGGGCTCTGGAAACACCATATATTTT.

The J gene is TRBJ2-7, the V gene TRBV5-4, with 7 nucleotides matching TRBD1. The CDR3 consists of 16 residues. V trimming: 4 bases; J trimming: 10 bases; junction bases outside the gene matches: 20. In germline, CDR1 is SGHNT, CDR2 YYREEE (reference sequence). The CDR3: CASSLGFDRVNQVQYF. The CDR3 DNA reads as TGTGCCAGCAGCCTTGGGTTCGACAGGGTTAATCAGGTACAGTACTTC.

V usage is TRBV7-9 and J usage is TRBJ2-7; TRBD1 matches at 8 bases. With 3 bases clipped from V and 3 bases from J, the junction kept 1 base outside the gene matches. Per the germline V gene, CDR1 is SEHNR and CDR2 is FQNEAQ (reference sequence). The CDR3 extends over 13 amino acids. The CDR3 region is CASSFGQGYEQYF. For the CDR3, the DNA is TGTGCCAGCAGCTTCGGACAGGGCTACGAGCAGTACTTC.

This clone came up once. The genes are TRBV15 and TRBJ2-5; 10 bases are a match to TRBD1. Germline V gives CDR1 LNHNV, CDR2 YYDKDF (reference sequence). V dropped 0 bases and J dropped 5; count of bases not matched to a gene: 12. CDR3 length: 18 residues. CDR3 in DNA: TGTGCCACCAGCAGAGAGACCCGGGGACAGGGGCTCGGTGAGACCCAGTACTTC. Its protein product is CATSRETRGQGLGETQYF.

The CDR3 reads CASSKTGSTDTQYF. DNA for the CDR3: TGTGCCAGTAGTAAGACAGGGAGCACAGATACGCAGTATTTT. The gene calls are TRBV19 and TRBJ2-3; TRBD1 matches at 7 bases. Looked up from germline, CDR1 is LNHDA and CDR2 is SQIVND (reference sequence). Trimming removed 4 bases from V and 0 bases from J; junction bases left unmatched: 1. This CDR3 is 14 amino acids long.

The chain recombines TRBV7-9 with TRBJ2-3; D is perhaps TRBD2 (7 bases). CDR3 length equals 15 residues. Germline V lookup: CDR1 SEHNR, CDR2 FQNEAQ (reference sequence). V gave up 2 bases and J gave up 1 base, with 10 bases separating them. Written as DNA, the CDR3 is TGTGCCAGCAGCTTAAGGGGGGGTGGCACAGATACGCAGTATTTT. It translates to CASSLRGGGTDTQYF.

This clone was detected a few times. The V call is TRBV5-1, the J call TRBJ2-5; TRBD2 matches 11 bases. The closer fit of TRBJ2-7 to the DNA end suggests the J call may be wrong. CDR3 length: 15 residues. Germline CDR1 reads SGHRS; CDR2 reads YFSETQ. CDR3 protein: CASSLVLAGGYEQYF. CDR3 bases: TGCGCCAGCAGCTTGGTCCTAGCGGGAGGTTACGAGCAGTACTTC.

The rearrangement uses TRBV19 and TRBJ1-6, with D possibly being TRBD1 (6 bases). This CDR3 has 14 residues. V lost 0 bases, J lost 6 bases, and 6 bases lay in between. Per the germline V gene, CDR1 is LNHDA and CDR2 is SQIVND (reference sequence). The CDR3 nucleotides read TGTGCCAGTAGTATAGACAGGGGTAATTCACCCCTCCACTTT. As protein: CASSIDRGNSPLHF.

This chain uses TRBV10-3 with TRBJ2-5, with 9 bases identical to TRBD1. Germline values: CDR1 ENHRY, CDR2 SYGVKD. This CDR3 contains 15 residues. Trimming removed 3 bases from V and 6 bases from J; junction bases left unmatched: 8. The CDR3 nucleotides are TGTGCCATCAGTGACCCGGGACAGGGAGCGCAGACCCAGTACTTC. Translated, it gives CAISDPGQGAQTQYF.

This chain connects TRBV19 to TRBJ2-1; D is unresolved. V lost 1 base to trimming and J lost 5 bases, with 12 bases between them. Germline lookup yields CDR1 LNHDA and CDR2 SQIVND (reference sequence). The CDR3 loop spans 15 amino acids. The DNA for the CDR3 is TGTGCCAGTAGTATAGGACCGACTGCCAACAATGAGCAGTTCTTC. The encoded protein is CASSIGPTANNEQFF. Filled out from reference TRBV19 and TRBJ2-1, the complete variable domain reads DGGITQSPKYLFRKEGQNVTLSCEQNLNHDAMYWYRQDPGQGLRLIYYSQIVNDFQKGDIAEGYSVSREKKESFPLTVTSAQKNPTAFYLCASSIGPTANNEQFFGPGTRLTVL.

The chain uses TRBV7-9 and TRBJ1-1; D is ambiguous. Per the germline V gene, CDR1 is SEHNR and CDR2 is FQNEAQ (reference sequence). This CDR3 has 15 residues. Trimming pared 5 bases from V and 0 bases from J, leaving 13 bases between. CDR3 sequence (DNA): TGTGCCAGCAGCCCGCGTGGACTCATGAACACTGAAGCTTTCTTT. Translated, it gives CASSPRGLMNTEAFF.

This chain connects TRBV28 to TRBJ1-3; a weak D match, TRBD1 (5 bases). The CDR3 extends over 17 amino acids. Germline CDR1 and CDR2: MDHEN and SYDVKM. The V gene lost 3 bases and the J gene lost 0 bases, with 15 bases spanning the gap. CDR3: CASSLARESISGNTIYF. In nucleotides, the CDR3 is TGTGCCAGCAGTTTGGCCAGGGAATCCATCTCTGGAAACACCATATATTTT.

The V and J genes are TRBV28 and TRBJ1-6; D is perhaps TRBD1 (6 bases). Germline loops: CDR1 MDHEN, CDR2 SYDVKM. Deletions cut 5 bases from V and 9 bases from J, with 17 bases between. CDR3 length equals 15 residues. The CDR3 loop reads CASSRIQGTSSPLHF. The CDR3 DNA sequence: TGTGCCAGCAGTAGGATACAGGGAACAAGTTCACCCCTCCACTTT.

This clone appeared a single time. This CDR3 is CASSRLDSQETQYF. As DNA, the CDR3 is TGCGCCAGCAGCCGCCTGGACAGTCAAGAGACCCAGTACTTC. V usage is TRBV4-1 and J usage is TRBJ2-5, with a weak D call TRBD1 (6 bases). Between the trimmed V and J ends, which lost 4 bases and 2 bases, there was a span of 11 bases. The CDR3 is 14 residues long. CDR1 is MGHRA and CDR2 is YSYEKL in the germline V gene.

The gene calls are TRBV5-1 and TRBJ1-2; TRBD1 might be the D (6 bases). The germline V gene encodes CDR1 SGHRS and CDR2 YFSETQ. V lost 0 bases and J lost 3, with 12 bases in between. The length of the CDR3 is 15 residues. The CDR3 sequence is CASSLVAGADYGYTF. The CDR3 nucleotides read TGCGCCAGCAGCTTGGTCGCGGGGGCGGACTATGGCTACACCTTC.

The chain links TRBV19 to TRBJ2-7; D is unclear. CDR1 LNHDA and CDR2 SQIVND come from the germline V gene (reference sequence). The V and J ends lost 3 bases and 7 bases respectively, with 10 bases between them. The CDR3 length is 12 residues. CDR3 loop: CASSMGWNEQYF. The CDR3 DNA reads as TGTGCCAGTAGTATGGGCTGGAATGAGCAGTACTTC.

The rearrangement uses TRBV19 and TRBJ1-2; D may be TRBD1 (6 bases). V was shortened by 5 bases and J by 11 bases, with 15 bases between the two germline ends. The germline V gene encodes CDR1 LNHDA and CDR2 SQIVND (reference sequence). CDR3 size: 12 residues. The CDR3 spells CASSLRDTIYTF. CDR3 nucleotide sequence: TGTGCCAGTAGTCTCCGGGACACCATTTACACCTTC.

This chain joins TRBV6-5 and TRBJ2-2; maybe TRBD1 (5 bases). V was clipped by 3 bases and J by 5 bases, with 7 bases between them. CDR1 and CDR2 (germline): MNHEY, SVGAGI. The CDR3 extends over 13 amino acids. CDR3 nucleotides: TGTGCCAGCAGTTATAGGGGTACCGGGGAGCTGTTTTTT. Translating it yields CASSYRGTGELFF.

In its sample, this clone was seen a few times. The chain has TRBV5-1 and TRBJ2-1; TRBD1 aligns across 7 bases. The V and J ends lost 4 bases and 8 bases, in that order; junction bases with no gene match: 12. The CDR3 spans 15 residues. Germline V gene data show CDR1 as SGHRS and CDR2 as YFSETQ. The CDR3 DNA reads as TGCGCCAGCAGCCAAGGGACAGCTCTTCTTTATGAGCAGTTCTTC. Its protein is CASSQGTALLYEQFF.

The genes are TRBV2 and TRBJ2-5; tentative D call: TRBD1 (5 bases). Germline V gene lookup returns CDR1 SNHLY and CDR2 FYNNEI. Trimming stripped 1 base from V and 4 bases from J, with 25 bases between. The CDR3 has 19 residues. CDR3 nucleotides: TGTGCCAGCAGTGAAGGGTCAGGGTGGTTTGGGCCATTAGGAGAGACCCAGTACTTC. It codes for CASSEGSGWFGPLGETQYF.

The chain has TRBV30 and TRBJ1-1; the match to TRBD1 covers 8 bases. With 8 bases clipped from V and 1 base from J, the junction kept 3 bases outside the gene matches. Germline V gene data show CDR1 as GTSNPN and CDR2 as SVGIG (reference sequence). The CDR3 is made up of 12 amino acids. Here the CDR3 reads CARTGGNTEAFF. CDR3 nucleotide sequence: TGTGCCCGAACAGGGGGGAACACTGAAGCTTTCTTT.